A single T cell receptor (beta chain) is shown here with its context. What it recognizes is unknown. These data belong to a study of cytomegalovirus exposure and HLA in healthy donors. The V end lost 8 bases, the J end lost 7 bases, and 8 bases lay between the germline ends. Per the germline V gene, CDR1 is SEHNR and CDR2 is FQNEAQ (reference sequence). CDR3 size: 11 residues. Study-wide results and caveats: Rare sequences made up most TCRs, while some public TCRs were found in many donors. Subsequent analysis found a tendency for first-cohort TCR clusters to co-occur within the 95 to 150 validation repertoires.

Profiling relied on immunoSEQ multiplex PCR, and the TCRdb table lists in-frame clones only, not all of them. The table lists some 200,000 clones, 65% to 85% of them singletons. J is TRBJ1-4 and V is TRBV7-9; D is undetermined. This clonotype was sampled from a woman younger than 30 in good health and CMV-seropositive. The sample taken for sequencing was PBMCs. Written as DNA, the CDR3 is TGTGCCAGCGGTCTCGGTGAAAAACTGTTTTTT. Protein sequence: CASGLGEKLFF.